The sequence of this T cell receptor beta chain was determined in a study of T cell responses to AZD1222 COVID-19 vaccine (dated by TCRdb to the early 2020s). With respect to the entire study: TCR sequencing was performed for more than 230 trial participants, of whom about 210 were given two doses of AZD1222 and about 25 were given two doses of MenACWY control vaccine. Enrollment into the trials was organized by age into subgroups of 18-55, 56-69 and 70-plus years, and those subgroups contained roughly 140, 27 and 60 TCR-sequenced participants, respectively.

In the germline V gene, CDR1 corresponds to MGHDK and CDR2 to SYGVNS. The CDR3 holds 15 amino acids from the cysteine to the phenylalanine. Only the CDR3 DNA stays, 45 bases, in frame from base 1. The germline ends are 15 bases apart after V is trimmed by 3 bases and J by 4 bases. As for this clone: Its antigen remains undetermined. There are no base qualities to consult, and no much larger clone falls within one base.

Findings and caveats that apply to the study as a whole: After two AZD1222 doses, both the breadth and the depth of spike-specific TCRs were significantly higher than at day 0 and than in MenACWY recipients. Vaccine-associated CD4 TCRs spanned the whole spike protein, with dominant responses in regions 160-218 and 743-854. Most participants were white British and females outnumbered males, and the authors suggested that clonal diversity may have been underestimated. No day 14 peak-response samples were available, so repertoires were characterized only after the peak T cell response. Nearly half of unique spike-specific TCRs reportedly recognized epitopes outside regions mutated in the B.1.351 and B.1.1.7 variants. Conclusions about previously exposed vaccinees were limited because only a handful of AZD1222 recipients were SARS-CoV-2 seropositive at baseline. In the small 56-69-year group, the increase in depth fell short of significance, most likely because of low power.

The CDR3 regions of human TCRbeta chains were subjected to immunosequencing. On the study's bioinformatics: TCRs in the repertoires were matched against a reference library of SARS-CoV-2-specific TCRs that had been generated with the MIRA antigen-specificity platform. Breadth was defined as the fraction of unique TCRs that were SARS-CoV-2-associated. Depth was defined as the fraction of total T cells that were SARS-CoV-2-associated. Each spike-specific TCR was assigned to its reactive spike region and to a CD4 or CD8 class using the MIRA data. Log10-transformed breadth and depth values were compared by one-way ANOVA with Sidak's multiple comparisons tests. TCRdb re-hosts the immuneACCESS table, in-frame sequences only. Its copies lack some clones; in the studies checked, an unresolved V gene accounts for under half of them, and the cause for the rest is not known. That table furnishes V, J and clone size, whereas the DNA furnished D and trimming. Counted in this sample were some 110,000 clones; about 85% of them appeared once. Clones ranked in the top ten supply 3.5% to 5% of the sample.

The label giving this sample's time point can be read as: about 28 days (+/-7) after the second vaccine dose. AZD1222 recipients given second doses at about 4 weeks or at about 12 weeks were pooled, since spike-specific TCR depth and breadth were not found to differ between the two schedules. The vaccinee samples were drawn from two UK trials, COV001 and COV002, one of which was a single-blind randomized controlled phase 2/3 trial testing AZD1222 (ChAdOx1 nCoV-19) in healthy adults. For TCRbeta chain sequencing, PBMC samples from trial participants were taken at day 0 and at day 28 after the second dose.

The material was peripheral blood, obtained 28 days after the second AZD1222 dose. In this chain, TRBV25-1 is recombined with TRBJ1-2, with a weak D call of TRBD1 (6 bases match). This clonotype was obtained from an adult who received the AZD1222 COVID-19 vaccine. The CDR3 reads as follows: CASSDTGNWGYGYTF. The DNA sequence is TGTGCCAGCAGTGATACAGGGAATTGGGGCTATGGCTACACCTTC.